This TCR beta chain was captured in a study of T-cell reconstitution after alpha-beta-depleted transplantation in children. General observations from the study: Expanded clones from the graft, numbering several hundred, reportedly supplied alpha-beta T cells about two months after transplant. T-cell numbers and diversity one year post-transplant derived largely from freshly generated T cells. Where some patients showed high TCRbeta diversity at day 60, it came from recipient T cells and thymic progenitors that had survived.

The TCRbeta library was prepared with unique molecular identifiers. MiXCR, applied by TCRdb to the PCR reads, yields one record per CDR3 protein. The table includes some 450,000 distinct CDR3 sequences, around two fifths detected once. The CDR3 has 14 residues. V lost 2 bases, J lost 9 bases, and 17 bases lay in between. The germline V gene encodes CDR1 DFQATT and CDR2 SNEGSKA (reference sequence). As concerns this clonotype: Its specificity is unknown.

The sequence came from a girl aged 2 to 10 with aplastic anemia, due to receive a stem cell transplant. The sequenced sample was PBMCs, obtained before TCRalphabeta/CD19-depleted stem cell transplant. The J gene is TRBJ2-1, the V gene TRBV20-1; possibly TRBD2 for D (6 bases). CDR3: CSARQRIRGIEQFF. DNA of the CDR3: TGCAGTGCTAGACAACGAATCCGGGGGATTGAGCAGTTCTTC.